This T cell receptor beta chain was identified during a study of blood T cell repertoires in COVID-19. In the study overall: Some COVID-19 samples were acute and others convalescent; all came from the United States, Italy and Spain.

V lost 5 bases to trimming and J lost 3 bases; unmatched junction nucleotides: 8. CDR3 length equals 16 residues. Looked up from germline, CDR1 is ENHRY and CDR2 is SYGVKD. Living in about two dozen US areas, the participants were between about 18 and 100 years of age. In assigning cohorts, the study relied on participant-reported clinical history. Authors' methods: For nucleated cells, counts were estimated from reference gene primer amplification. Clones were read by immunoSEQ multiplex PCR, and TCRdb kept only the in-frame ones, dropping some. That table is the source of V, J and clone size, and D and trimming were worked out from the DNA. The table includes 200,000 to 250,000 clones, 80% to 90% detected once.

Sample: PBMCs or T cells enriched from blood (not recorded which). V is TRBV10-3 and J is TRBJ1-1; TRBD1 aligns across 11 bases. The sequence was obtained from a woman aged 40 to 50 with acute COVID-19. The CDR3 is CAISNPDRGRDTEAFF. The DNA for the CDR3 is TGTGCCATCAGTAACCCGGACAGGGGGCGCGACACTGAAGCTTTCTTT.